The rows below give T cell receptor beta chains drawn from one sample of a study of blood T cell repertoires in COVID-19. Here immunoSEQ multiplex PCR was the method, and the copy in TCRdb shows in-frame clones only, minus some. The profile shows over 200,000 clones, approximately 90% of them singletons. Source material: peripheral blood. Receptors originate from a man younger than 45 with COVID-19, enrolled during active disease. Each CDR3 is given with its conserved first and last residue. D genes are given only for firm matches. Rows may omit the clone size; those that give it use once, few, many or a size class.

.	TRBV29-1	TRBJ2-2	TRBD1	CSAKSGTGGIGELFF	TGCAGCGCTAAATCCGGGACAGGGGGCATCGGGGAGCTGTTTTTT
.	TRBV9	TRBJ2-1	.	CASSMTSAVYEQFF	TGTGCCAGCAGCATGACTAGTGCAGTCTATGAGCAGTTCTTC
.	TRBV10-3	TRBJ2-7	TRBD2	CAISDPTSGLYEQYF	TGTGCCATCAGTGATCCTACTAGCGGGCTCTACGAGCAGTACTTC
once	TRBV27	TRBJ2-7	TRBD1	CASTGFRDRAYEQYF	TGTGCCAGCACCGGATTTCGGGACAGGGCCTACGAGCAGTACTTC
.	TRBV4-2	TRBJ1-6	TRBD1	CASSQTRDRGLRAPLHF	TGTGCCAGCAGCCAAACCCGGGACAGGGGGCTTCGGGCACCCCTCCACTTT
.	TRBV6-5	TRBJ2-2	TRBD1	CASSYSGQGAGELFF	TGTGCCAGCAGCTATTCGGGACAGGGGGCCGGGGAGCTGTTTTTT
.	TRBV14	TRBJ2-2	TRBD1	CASSPFPQGSTGELFF	TGTGCCAGCAGCCCCTTCCCACAGGGGAGCACCGGGGAGCTGTTTTTT
.	TRBV7-9	TRBJ2-1	TRBD1	CASSLGQLNEQFF	TGTGCCAGCAGCTTGGGACAGCTCAATGAGCAGTTCTTC
.	TRBV2	TRBJ2-5	.	CASSMITGKETQYF	TGTGCCAGCAGTATGATTACAGGGAAAGAGACCCAGTACTTC
.	TRBV11-2	TRBJ2-3	TRBD2	CASSPKFGLVADTQYF	TGTGCCAGCAGCCCCAAGTTTGGACTAGTAGCAGATACGCAGTATTTT
.	TRBV28	TRBJ2-7	.	CASSFRRGRAYEQYF	TGTGCCAGCAGTTTCCGTAGGGGCAGGGCCTACGAGCAGTACTTC